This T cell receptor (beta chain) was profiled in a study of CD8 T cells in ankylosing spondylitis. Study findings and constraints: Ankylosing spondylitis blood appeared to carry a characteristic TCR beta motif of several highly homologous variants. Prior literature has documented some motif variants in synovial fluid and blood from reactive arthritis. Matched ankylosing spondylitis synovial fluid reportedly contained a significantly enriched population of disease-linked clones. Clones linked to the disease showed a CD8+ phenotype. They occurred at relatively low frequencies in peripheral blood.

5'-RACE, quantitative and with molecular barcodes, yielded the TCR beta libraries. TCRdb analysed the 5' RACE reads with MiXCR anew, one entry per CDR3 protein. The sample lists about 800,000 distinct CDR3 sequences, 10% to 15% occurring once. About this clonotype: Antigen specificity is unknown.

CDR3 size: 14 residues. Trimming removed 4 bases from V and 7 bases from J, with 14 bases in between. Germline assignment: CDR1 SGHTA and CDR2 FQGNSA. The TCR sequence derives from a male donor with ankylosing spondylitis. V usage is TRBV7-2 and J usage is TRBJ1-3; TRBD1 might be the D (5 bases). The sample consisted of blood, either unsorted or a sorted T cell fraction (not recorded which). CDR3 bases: TGTGCCAGCAGCTCCCGCCCGGGGGGGAACACCATATATTTT. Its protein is CASSSRPGGNTIYF.